These T cell receptor beta chains were read from a single sample in a study of T cell responses to AZD1222 COVID-19 vaccine. Assay used: immunoSEQ multiplex PCR; TCRdb lists only in-frame clones, some missing. Of around 120,000 clones in the sample, roughly 88% were seen once. This specimen consisted of peripheral blood, obtained on day 0 of AZD1222 vaccination. The receptors come from an adult in good health. CDR3s include the opening cysteine and the closing phenylalanine or tryptophan. The D gene is left open where the match is weak. Size is stated for part of the rows, as once, few or many counts, or as a class when the clone is expanded.

few	.	TRBJ1-5	TRBV6-2/TRBV6-3	TGTGCCAGCAGCACTAGCAATCAGCCCCAGCATTTT	CASSTSNQPQHF
once	.	TRBJ1-1	TRBV11-2	TGTGCCAGCAGCTTCCCAGGGAGTGGGACTGAAGCTTTCTTT	CASSFPGSGTEAFF
few	TRBD1	TRBJ1-2	TRBV19	TGTGCCAGTAGTTCCGGGGGACAGGGCGGCTATGGCTACACCTTC	CASSSGGQGGYGYTF
few	.	TRBJ2-3	TRBV7-2	TGTGCCAGCAGCTTAGGACGGGCAGATACGCAGTATTTT	CASSLGRADTQYF
.	.	TRBJ2-7	TRBV5-1	TGCGCCAGCAGCTTAGACCGGATTCCCTACGAGCAGTACTTC	CASSLDRIPYEQYF
.	.	TRBJ1-5	TRBV30	TGTGCCTGGAGTTCCCAGGGGAATCAGCCCCAGCATTTT	CAWSSQGNQPQHF
.	.	TRBJ1-5	TRBV19	TGTGCCAGTAGTAATCGGGGGATCTATAGCAATCAGCCCCAGCATTTT	CASSNRGIYSNQPQHF
.	TRBD1	TRBJ2-5	TRBV7-9	TGTGCCAGCAGCCGAGGACAGGGGGGAGAGACCCAGTACTTC	CASSRGQGGETQYF
.	TRBD2	TRBJ2-1	TRBV19	TGTGCCAGTATGCGGGAGGGGTCCTACAATGAGCAGTTCTTC	CASMREGSYNEQFF
.	TRBD1	TRBJ2-1	TRBV29-1	TGCAGCGTTGAGAGGGGGCAGTTAAATGAGCAGTTCTTC	CSVERGQLNEQFF